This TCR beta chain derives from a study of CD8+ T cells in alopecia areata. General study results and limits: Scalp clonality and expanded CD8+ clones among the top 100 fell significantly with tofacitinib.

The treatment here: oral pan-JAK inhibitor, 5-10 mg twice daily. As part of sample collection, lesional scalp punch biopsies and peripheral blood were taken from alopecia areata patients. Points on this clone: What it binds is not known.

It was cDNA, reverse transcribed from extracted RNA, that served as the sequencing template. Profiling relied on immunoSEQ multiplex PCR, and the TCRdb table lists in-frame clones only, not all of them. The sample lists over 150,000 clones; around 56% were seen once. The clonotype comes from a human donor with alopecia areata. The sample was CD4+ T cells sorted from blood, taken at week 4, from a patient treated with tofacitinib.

The CDR3 sequence: CAWSGSGGTDTQYF. CDR3 nucleotide sequence: TGTGCCTGGAGTGGCTCGGGGGGCACAGATACGCAGTATTTT. The rearrangement links TRBV30 to TRBJ2-3, with D possibly TRBD2 on 6 matching bases. The CDR3 covers 14 residues. Germline lookup yields CDR1 GTSNPN and CDR2 SVGIG (reference sequence). Trimming shortened V by 1 base and J by 1 base, and 9 bases separated the two germline ends.